The TCR beta chain described here comes from a study of T cells in Graves' hyperthyroidism and ophthalmopathy. Whole-study results and caveats: Blood also carried most thyroid clonotypes expanded above 0.001.

Amplified TCR beta CDR3 regions derived from RNA transcripts. The HTBI primer set served for first-round RT-PCR of the TCR CDR3. MiXCR, run by TCRdb on the multiplex PCR reads, gives a single entry per CDR3 protein. The profile shows roughly 300,000 distinct CDR3 sequences, less than 30% of them singletons. Germline V gene lookup returns CDR1 MNHEY and CDR2 SVGEGT. The CDR3 extends over 15 amino acids. V lost 7 bases and J 4 bases, leaving 19 bases between the germline ends. In making diagnoses, clinical symptoms, serum thyroxine and TRAb, thyroid ultrasound and orbital computed tomography were all used. Ahead of any ophthalmopathy symptoms, the blood sample was obtained at the first diagnosis of hyperthyroidism. Concerning this clonotype: What it recognizes is unknown.

The chain recombines TRBV6-2 or TRBV6-3 with TRBJ2-5, with unresolved D. Sequencing was performed on blood. This receptor was taken from a man in his forties with Graves' hyperthyroidism that later progressed to Graves' ophthalmopathy. CDR3 bases: TGTGCCAGCACTGTGACGGAAGTCATACGAGAGACCCAGTACTTC. Its protein is CASTVTEVIRETQYF.